Shown below are 22 T cell receptor beta chains from a single sample sequenced in a study of blood T cell repertoires in COVID-19. The repertoire was sequenced with immunoSEQ multiplex PCR; TCRdb's copy has only in-frame clones and lacks some. The repertoire holds under 500,000 clones, with approximately 90% as singletons. Input material: PBMCs or T cells enriched from blood (not recorded which). The receptors stem from a woman aged 18 to 35 with acute COVID-19.

The gene calls are TRBV3-1 (or the pseudogene TRBV3-2) and TRBJ2-1; TRBD2 aligns across 7 bases. The length of the CDR3 is 15 residues. V gave up 1 base and J gave up 1 base; unmatched junction bases: 1. CDR1 LGHDT and CDR2 YNNKEL come from the germline V gene (reference sequence). The CDR3 nucleotides are TGTGCCAGCAGCCAAGGGCGGGAGTCCTACAATGAGCAGTTCTTC. Translating gives CASSQGRESYNEQFF.

The chain couples TRBV6-5 to TRBJ2-1; TRBD2 matches at 11 bases. Germline V lookup: CDR1 MNHEY, CDR2 SVGAGI. The CDR3 has 15 amino acids. Trimming cost V 2 bases and J 10 bases; bases outside gene matches: 7. In nucleotides, the CDR3 is TGTGCCAGCAGTTACGGGACTAGCGGCAAGGGGGAGCAGTTCTTC. This translates into CASSYGTSGKGEQFF.

Points on this clone: Other DNA sequences in this specimen translate into the identical CDR3. This chain uses TRBV19 with TRBJ1-1; D unresolved. Trimming took off 2 bases at V and 1 base at J, with 5 bases between the two ends. CDR1 is LNHDA and CDR2 is SQIVND in the germline V gene (reference sequence). CDR3 length equals 13 residues. DNA for the CDR3: TGTGCCAGTAGTATAACCGGGAACACTGAAGCTTTCTTT. It translates to CASSITGNTEAFF.

The chain carries TRBV7-6 and TRBJ2-5; maybe TRBD1 (7 bases). V was shortened by 5 bases and J by 5 bases, with 24 bases between the two germline ends. This CDR3 is 17 amino acids long. Germline values: CDR1 SGHVS, CDR2 FNYEAQ. The CDR3 region is CASSLGGHPGVRETQYF. Written as DNA, the CDR3 is TGTGCCAGCAGCCTAGGGGGCCACCCGGGAGTCCGGGAGACCCAGTACTTC.

The chain recombines TRBV5-1 with TRBJ1-1, with a possible D match to TRBD1 (5 bases). Germline loops: CDR1 SGHRS, CDR2 YFSETQ. The CDR3 is made up of 14 amino acids. V was trimmed by 3 bases and J by 2 bases, leaving 11 bases between them. The CDR3 sequence: CASSWGTRNTEAFF. Here the CDR3 DNA reads TGCGCCAGCAGCTGGGGCACACGAAACACTGAAGCTTTCTTT.

The chain carries TRBV23-1 and TRBJ2-7; D call uncertain. TRBV23-1 is an ORF; its function is uncertain. This CDR3 spans 12 amino acids. V shed 11 bases and J shed 6 bases, with 17 bases lying between them. The CDR3 nucleotides are TGCGCCCCAGCGACTCGAGATCGCGAGCAGTACTTC. The encoded protein is CAPATRDREQYF.

This clone was detected only a few times. Other nucleotide sequences in the sample specify the same CDR3. The chain carries TRBV5-1 and TRBJ2-2, with TRBD1 matching over 7 bases. V shed 3 bases and J 1 base; nucleotides not matched to a gene: 3. The CDR3 has 15 amino acids. Germline V gene lookup returns CDR1 SGHRS and CDR2 YFSETQ. This chain's CDR3 is CASSSRTGNTGELFF. The CDR3 region has the DNA TGCGCCAGCAGCTCGCGGACAGGGAACACCGGGGAGCTGTTTTTT.

The chain is built from TRBV4-1 and TRBJ2-6, with 8 bases identical to TRBD1. Germline CDR1 reads MGHRA; CDR2 reads YSYEKL. Unmatched junction bases numbered 6, after V lost 1 base and J lost 1 base. This CDR3 is built from 18 residues. The CDR3 region has the DNA TGCGCCAGCAGCCAAGGAGGGACAGGCCTTTCTGGGGCCAACGTCCTGACTTTC. Its translation: CASSQGGTGLSGANVLTF.

V is TRBV4-3 and J is TRBJ2-3; 10 nucleotides match TRBD2. The CDR3 contains 16 residues. Unmatched junction bases numbered 7, after V lost 1 base and J lost 6 bases. Per germline, CDR1 LGHNA and CDR2 YSLEER. CDR3: CASSQVTGLADDTQYF. DNA for the CDR3: TGCGCCAGCAGCCAAGTAACCGGACTAGCGGACGATACGCAGTATTTT.

The V call is TRBV20-1, the J call TRBJ1-5, with a possible D match to TRBD1 (5 bases). The CDR3 length is 11 residues. V was cut by 8 bases and J by 6 bases, with 11 bases left in between. Germline assignment: CDR1 DFQATT and CDR2 SNEGSKA (reference sequence). The CDR3: CSSGLSQPQHF. CDR3 DNA: TGCAGTTCAGGGTTGAGTCAGCCCCAGCATTTT.

The V gene is TRBV10-1, the J gene TRBJ1-2; 8 bases align to TRBD1. CDR1 and CDR2 from the germline V gene are WNHNN and SYGVQD (reference sequence). This CDR3 has 13 residues. V dropped 2 bases and J dropped 6; count of bases not matched to a gene: 2. The CDR3 loop reads CASSETGGDGYTF. CDR3 in DNA: TGCGCCAGCAGTGAGACAGGGGGTGATGGCTACACCTTC.

This clone has just a few counts. The chain recombines TRBV6-5 with TRBJ1-2, with a tentative D call TRBD1 (5 bases). The CDR3 length is 15 residues. Trimming pared 5 bases from V and 7 bases from J, leaving 20 bases between. The germline V gene encodes CDR1 MNHEY and CDR2 SVGAGI. In nucleotides, the CDR3 is TGTGCCAGCAGTACCCGCGGAGGGGATGGTGGTGGCTACACCTTC. It is translated as CASSTRGGDGGGYTF.

CDR3 DNA sequence: TGTGCCAGCAGCCCCCCGGGTAACACCGGGGAGCTGTTTTTT. It encodes CASSPPGNTGELFF. This chain joins TRBV3-1 (or the pseudogene TRBV3-2) and TRBJ2-2; D not certain. This CDR3 has 14 amino acids. Trimming left V 4 bases short and J 2 bases short, with 8 bases between. Germline CDR1 is LGHDT and CDR2 is YNNKEL (reference sequence).

V gene TRBV10-3 combines with J gene TRBJ1-3; D is perhaps TRBD1 (5 bases). CDR3 size: 15 residues. V was pared by 6 bases and J by 4 bases, with 16 bases between. Germline CDR1 ENHRY, CDR2 SYGVKD. CDR3 in amino acids: CAIRDSNNMGNTIYF. For the CDR3, the DNA is TGTGCCATCAGAGACAGTAATAATATGGGAAACACCATATATTTT.

The chain recombines TRBV15 with TRBJ2-3, with 7 bases matching TRBD2. Germline CDR1 and CDR2: LNHNV and YYDKDF (reference sequence). The CDR3 contains 18 residues. V dropped 2 bases and J dropped 6; count of bases not matched to a gene: 17. Written as DNA, the CDR3 is TGTGCCACCAGCAGACAGGCTTCCGGGACTATAACCCAGGATACGCAGTATTTT. It is translated as CATSRQASGTITQDTQYF.

This chain joins TRBV21-1 and TRBJ2-1; no DNA check was done on the table's D call, TRBD1. TRBV21-1 is a documented pseudogene. The CDR3 extends over 15 amino acids. CDR3 protein: CASSPDRISYNEQFF. As DNA, the CDR3 is TGTGCCAGCAGTCCCGACAGGATTTCCTACAATGAGCAGTTCTTC.

In its sample, this clone was seen once. The J gene is TRBJ1-1, the V gene TRBV13, with D perhaps TRBD1 (6 bases). The germline V gene has CDR1 PRHDT and CDR2 FYEKMQ (reference sequence). The CDR3 is 14 residues long. Trimming pared 0 bases from V and 5 bases from J, leaving 10 bases between. The CDR3 region is CASSLGQGLTEAFF. CDR3 coding DNA: TGTGCCAGCAGCTTAGGACAGGGTTTGACTGAAGCTTTCTTT.

This clone was observed once. The rearrangement joins TRBV10-3 to TRBJ2-2; the match to TRBD1 covers 9 bases. The CDR3 has 14 residues. Trimming took 6 bases from V and 1 from J; bases not matched to a gene: 0. Germline assignment: CDR1 ENHRY and CDR2 SYGVKD. CDR3 DNA sequence: TGTGCCATCAGGGGACAGGGGAACACCGGGGAGCTGTTTTTT. Protein product: CAIRGQGNTGELFF.

This clone was observed a handful of times. This chain connects TRBV29-1 to TRBJ1-2; D possibly corresponds to TRBD1 (6 bases). Germline V gives CDR1 SQVTM, CDR2 ANQGSEA. V dropped 1 base and J dropped 0 bases, with 12 bases sitting between them. CDR3 length: 15 residues. CDR3 bases: TGCAGCGTTGAAGTACTACAGGGCACTAACTATGGCTACACCTTC. It encodes CSVEVLQGTNYGYTF.

V is TRBV20-1 and J is TRBJ2-3; 7 bases line up with TRBD2. The V segment lost 3 bases and the J segment 4 bases; nucleotides outside the gene matches: 16. The CDR3 sequence is 17 residues long. Germline-derived CDR1 and CDR2 are DFQATT and SNEGSKA (reference sequence). The CDR3 loop reads CSASPISGRGIADTQYF. The CDR3 DNA is TGCAGTGCTAGTCCTATCTCGGGGCGGGGGATAGCAGATACGCAGTATTTT.

J is TRBJ2-7 and V is TRBV30; 13 nucleotides match TRBD2. The V gene end was trimmed by 6 bases and the J gene end by 1 base; junction bases not matched to a gene: 6. The CDR3 has 15 residues. Germline values: CDR1 GTSNPN, CDR2 SVGIG (reference sequence). CDR3 loop: CACTGTSGMSYEQYF. Here the CDR3 DNA reads TGTGCCTGCACTGGGACTAGCGGGATGTCCTACGAGCAGTACTTC.

This clone is a singleton in its sample. The chain joins TRBV27 to TRBJ2-1; D possibly corresponds to TRBD2 (5 bases). Deletions cut 2 bases from V and 7 bases from J, with 15 bases between. Germline CDR1 and CDR2: MNHEY and SMNVEV (reference sequence). The CDR3 consists of 15 residues. CDR3 region: CASSLMASSNNEQFF. The CDR3 DNA is TGTGCCAGCAGTTTAATGGCTAGCTCTAATAATGAGCAGTTCTTC.